The present TCR beta chain was sequenced within a study of vaccination and CD4 T cells after COVID-19. Findings of the study overall: Post-vaccination reactive clonotypes (median roughly 40) did not differ significantly from post-infection (roughly 21). Convalescent patients had a median about 86% of post-vaccine SARS-CoV-2-reactive clones that were detected only after vaccination, not before it.

About this clonotype itself: Its antigen is not identified.

Treatment: roughly 11-day PBMC culture with coronavirus spike peptide pools or control peptides (ViraFEST assay). The CDR3 is 15 amino acids. The V end lost 2 bases, the J end lost 4 bases, and 9 bases lay between the germline ends. Germline V gene sequence: CDR1 SGHNT, CDR2 YENEEA. Cultured CD4+ T-cell DNA underwent Oncomine TCR Beta short-read sequencing. TCRdb re-analysed the PCR reads in MiXCR, keeping a single row per CDR3 protein. The sample records about 13,000 distinct CDR3 sequences, around 45% being singletons. The specimen was CD4+ T cells from blood, cultured in vitro. This clonotype originated in a human donor who had recovered from COVID-19. This chain uses TRBV11-3 with TRBJ1-6; D gene uncertain. CDR3 region: CASSLSRDYNSPLHF. The CDR3 region has the DNA TGTGCCAGCAGCTTATCCCGGGATTATAATTCACCCCTCCACTTT.